The clone carrying this T cell receptor beta chain was seen only a few times. The source of the sample is a study of human T cells and chemical hapten exposure. The CDR3 loop spans 14 amino acids. Germline V gene lookup returns CDR1 SGHDN and CDR2 FVKESK. With 1 base removed from V and 4 bases from J, the gap between germline ends came to 9 bases. Time point given: patch test 3, about 24 weeks after DPC sensitization. Treatment defined: therapeutic diphenylcyclopropenone sensitization with weekly scalp DPC. From the RACE reads, TCRdb called clonotypes with MiXCR, one entry per CDR3 protein. The table has roughly 69,000 distinct CDR3 sequences, roughly 9.6% seen once.

This chain connects TRBV14 to TRBJ2-3, with no clear D. This specimen consisted of whole blood, obtained in connection with sensitization to the hapten diphenylcyclopropenone (DPC). The sequence was obtained from a woman in her twenties or thirties with alopecia areata. Some clones in this sample may be carry-over from other donors' samples. CDR3: CASSQVPQSDTQYF. CDR3 nucleotides: TGTGCCAGCAGCCAAGTTCCCCAATCAGATACGCAGTATTTT.